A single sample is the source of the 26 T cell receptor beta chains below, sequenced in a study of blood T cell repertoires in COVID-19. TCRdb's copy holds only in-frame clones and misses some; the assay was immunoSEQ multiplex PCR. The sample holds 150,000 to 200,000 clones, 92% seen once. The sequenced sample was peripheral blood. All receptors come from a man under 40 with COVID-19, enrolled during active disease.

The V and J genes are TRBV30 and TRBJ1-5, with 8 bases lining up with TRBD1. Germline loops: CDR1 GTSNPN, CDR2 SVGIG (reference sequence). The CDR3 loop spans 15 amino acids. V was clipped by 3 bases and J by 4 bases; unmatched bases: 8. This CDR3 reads CAWSPGTGLNQPQHF. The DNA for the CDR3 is TGTGCCTGGAGCCCCGGGACAGGTCTAAATCAGCCCCAGCATTTT.

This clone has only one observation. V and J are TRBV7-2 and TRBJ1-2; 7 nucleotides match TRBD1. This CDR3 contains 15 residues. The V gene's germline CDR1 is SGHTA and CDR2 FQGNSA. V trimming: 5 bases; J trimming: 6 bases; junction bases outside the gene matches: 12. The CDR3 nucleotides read TGTGCCAGCAGCCCAGGGGGGCGGGGTGGAGATGGCTACACCTTC. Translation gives CASSPGGRGGDGYTF.

This CDR3 is CASRTGPLPQHF. The CDR3 nucleotides read TGTGCCAGCCGGACAGGCCCATTGCCCCAGCATTTT. The V and J genes are TRBV2 and TRBJ1-5, with 7 bases matching TRBD1. This CDR3 comprises 12 residues. The V segment lost 8 bases and the J segment 9 bases; nucleotides outside the gene matches: 7. In germline, CDR1 is SNHLY, CDR2 FYNNEI.

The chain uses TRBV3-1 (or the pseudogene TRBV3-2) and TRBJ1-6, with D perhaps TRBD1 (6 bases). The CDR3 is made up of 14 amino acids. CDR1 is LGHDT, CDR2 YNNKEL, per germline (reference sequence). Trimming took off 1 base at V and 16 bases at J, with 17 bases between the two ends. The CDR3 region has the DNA TGTGCCAGCAGCCAAGTACCGGGACACTGGGAACTCCACTTT. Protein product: CASSQVPGHWELHF.

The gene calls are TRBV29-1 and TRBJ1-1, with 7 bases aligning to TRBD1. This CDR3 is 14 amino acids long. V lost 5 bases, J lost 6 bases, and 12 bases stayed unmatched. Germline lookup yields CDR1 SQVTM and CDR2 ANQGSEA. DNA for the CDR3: TGCAGCGTTAGAGGACAGGTCGAGATCGCTGAAGCTTTCTTT. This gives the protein CSVRGQVEIAEAFF.

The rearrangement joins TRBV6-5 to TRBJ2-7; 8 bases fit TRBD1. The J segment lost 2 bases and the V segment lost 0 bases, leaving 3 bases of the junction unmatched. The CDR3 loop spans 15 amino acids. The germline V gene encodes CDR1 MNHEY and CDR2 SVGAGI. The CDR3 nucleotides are TGTGCCAGCAGTTACTCGGGACAGGATACCTACGAGCAGTACTTC. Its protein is CASSYSGQDTYEQYF.

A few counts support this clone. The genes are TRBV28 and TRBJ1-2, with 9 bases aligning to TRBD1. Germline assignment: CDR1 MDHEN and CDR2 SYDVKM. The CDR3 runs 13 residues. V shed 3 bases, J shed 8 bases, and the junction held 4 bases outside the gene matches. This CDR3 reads CASSLGTGQGYTF. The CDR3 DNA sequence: TGTGCCAGCAGTTTGGGGACAGGGCAAGGCTACACCTTC.

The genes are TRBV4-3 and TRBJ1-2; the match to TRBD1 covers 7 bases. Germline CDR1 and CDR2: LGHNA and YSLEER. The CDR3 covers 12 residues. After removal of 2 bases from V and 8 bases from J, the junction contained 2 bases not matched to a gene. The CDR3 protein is CASSQTGVGYTF. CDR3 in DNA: TGCGCCAGCAGCCAAACAGGGGTGGGCTACACCTTC.

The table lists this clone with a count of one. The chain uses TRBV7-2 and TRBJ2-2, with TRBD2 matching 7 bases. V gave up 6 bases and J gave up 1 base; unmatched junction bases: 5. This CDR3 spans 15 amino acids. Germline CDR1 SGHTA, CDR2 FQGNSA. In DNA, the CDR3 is TGTGCCAGCAGACGGAGCGGGGTGAACACCGGGGAGCTGTTTTTT. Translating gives CASRRSGVNTGELFF.

CDR3 sequence reads: CASSHQQGSDYGYTF. DNA of the CDR3: TGCGCCAGCAGCCACCAACAGGGGTCGGACTATGGCTACACCTTC. The chain carries TRBV5-1 and TRBJ1-2; 7 nucleotides match TRBD1. The CDR3 totals 15 residues. CDR1 is SGHRS and CDR2 is YFSETQ in the germline V gene. V shed 4 bases, J shed 3 bases, and the junction held 9 bases outside the gene matches.

DNA for the CDR3: TGTGCCAGCAGTTACGTCCAGGCCCTCTCCTACGAGCAGTACTTC. Protein product: CASSYVQALSYEQYF. The rearrangement uses TRBV6-6 and TRBJ2-7; D not resolved. The CDR3 consists of 15 residues. Trimming took off 2 bases at V and 0 bases at J, with 11 bases between the two ends. CDR1 and CDR2 from the germline V gene are MNHNY and SVGAGI (reference sequence).

The CDR3 protein is CASSSTVGGGHEQYF. The CDR3 DNA reads as TGTGCCAGCAGCTCCACGGTTGGGGGGGGCCACGAGCAGTACTTC. The chain uses TRBV5-4 and TRBJ2-7; TRBD2 might be the D (7 bases). V shed 3 bases and J shed 5 bases, with 18 bases lying between them. CDR3 length: 15 residues. The germline gives CDR1 SGHNT, CDR2 YYREEE (reference sequence).

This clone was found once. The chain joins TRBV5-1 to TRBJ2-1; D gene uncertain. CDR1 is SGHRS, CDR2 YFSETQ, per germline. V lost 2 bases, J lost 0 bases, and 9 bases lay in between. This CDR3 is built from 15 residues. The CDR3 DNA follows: TGCGCCAGCAGCTTCAACACGAACTCCTACAATGAGCAGTTCTTC. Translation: CASSFNTNSYNEQFF.

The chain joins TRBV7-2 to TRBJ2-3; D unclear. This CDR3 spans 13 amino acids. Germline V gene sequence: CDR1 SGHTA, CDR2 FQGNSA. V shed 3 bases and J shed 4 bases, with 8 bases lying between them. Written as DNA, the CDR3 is TGTGCCAGCAGCTTGGCGGATGCAGATACGCAGTATTTT. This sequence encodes CASSLADADTQYF.

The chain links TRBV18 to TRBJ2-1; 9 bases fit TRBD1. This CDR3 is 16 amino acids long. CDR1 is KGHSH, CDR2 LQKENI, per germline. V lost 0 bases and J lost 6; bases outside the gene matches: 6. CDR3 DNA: TGTGCCAGCTCACCACCGGGGACAGGGAATGGCAATGAGCAGTTCTTC. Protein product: CASSPPGTGNGNEQFF.

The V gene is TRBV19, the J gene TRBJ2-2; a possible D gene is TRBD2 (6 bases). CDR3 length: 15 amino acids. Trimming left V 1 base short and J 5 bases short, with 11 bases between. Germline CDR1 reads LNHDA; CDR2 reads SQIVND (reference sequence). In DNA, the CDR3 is TGTGCCAGTAGTATAGGACCGCTAGCGACCGGGGAGCTGTTTTTT. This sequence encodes CASSIGPLATGELFF.

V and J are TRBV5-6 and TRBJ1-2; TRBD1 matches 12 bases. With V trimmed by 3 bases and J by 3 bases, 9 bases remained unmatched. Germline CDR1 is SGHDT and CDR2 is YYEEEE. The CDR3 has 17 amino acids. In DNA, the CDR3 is TGTGCCAGCAGCTCCATCGGGGGACAGGGGGCGGACTATGGCTACACCTTC. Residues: CASSSIGGQGADYGYTF.

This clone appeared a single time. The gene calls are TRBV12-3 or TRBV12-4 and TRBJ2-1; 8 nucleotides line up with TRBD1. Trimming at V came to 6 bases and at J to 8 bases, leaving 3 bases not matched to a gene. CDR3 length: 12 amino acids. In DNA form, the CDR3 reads TGTGCCAGCAGGGGCAGGGGGCATGAGCAGTTCTTC. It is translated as CASRGRGHEQFF.

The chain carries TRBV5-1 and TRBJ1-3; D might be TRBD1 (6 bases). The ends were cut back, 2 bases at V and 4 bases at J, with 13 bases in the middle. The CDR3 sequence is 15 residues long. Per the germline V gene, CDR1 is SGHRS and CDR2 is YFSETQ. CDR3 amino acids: CASSFETGQGNTIYF. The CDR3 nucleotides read TGCGCCAGCAGCTTCGAAACTGGACAGGGAAACACCATATATTTT.

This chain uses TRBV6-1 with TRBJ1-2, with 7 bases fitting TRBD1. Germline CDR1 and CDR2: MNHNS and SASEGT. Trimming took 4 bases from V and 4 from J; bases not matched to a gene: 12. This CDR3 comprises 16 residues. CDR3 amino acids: CASSGDRDRGGYGYTF. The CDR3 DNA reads TGTGCCAGCAGTGGTGACCGGGACAGAGGAGGCTATGGCTACACCTTC.

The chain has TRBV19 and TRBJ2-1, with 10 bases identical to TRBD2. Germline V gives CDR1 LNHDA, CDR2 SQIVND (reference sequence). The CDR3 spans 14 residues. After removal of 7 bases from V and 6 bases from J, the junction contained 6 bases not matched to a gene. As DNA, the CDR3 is TGTGCCAGTATGGAGTGGACTAGCGGCAATGAGCAGTTCTTC. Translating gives CASMEWTSGNEQFF.

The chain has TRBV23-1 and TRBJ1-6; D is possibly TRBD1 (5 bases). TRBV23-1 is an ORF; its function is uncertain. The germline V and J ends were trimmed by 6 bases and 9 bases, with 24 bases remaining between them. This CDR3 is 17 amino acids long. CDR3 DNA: TGCGCCAGCAGAGTCAACGGCCTCAGGTTGCAGGGTTCACCCCTCCACTTT. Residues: CASRVNGLRLQGSPLHF.

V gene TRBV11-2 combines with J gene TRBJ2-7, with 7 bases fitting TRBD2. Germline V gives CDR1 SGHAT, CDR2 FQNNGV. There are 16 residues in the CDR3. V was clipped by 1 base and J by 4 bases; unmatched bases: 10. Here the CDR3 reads CASSLGGGEGSYEQYF. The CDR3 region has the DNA TGTGCCAGCAGCTTAGGGGGTGGGGAGGGATCTTACGAGCAGTACTTC.

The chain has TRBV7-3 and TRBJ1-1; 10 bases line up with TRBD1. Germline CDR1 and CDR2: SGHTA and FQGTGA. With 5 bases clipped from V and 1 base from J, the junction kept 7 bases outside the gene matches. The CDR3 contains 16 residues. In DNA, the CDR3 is TGTGCCAGCAGCCCGACAGGGGGCGCCGGGAACACTGAAGCTTTCTTT. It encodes CASSPTGGAGNTEAFF.

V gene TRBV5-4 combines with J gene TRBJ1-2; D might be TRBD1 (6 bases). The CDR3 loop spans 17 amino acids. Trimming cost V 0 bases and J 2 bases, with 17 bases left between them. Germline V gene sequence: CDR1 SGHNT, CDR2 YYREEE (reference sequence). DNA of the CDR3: TGTGCCAGCAGCTTGGGACTTAGGGGACACAGAAACTATGGCTACACCTTC. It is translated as CASSLGLRGHRNYGYTF.

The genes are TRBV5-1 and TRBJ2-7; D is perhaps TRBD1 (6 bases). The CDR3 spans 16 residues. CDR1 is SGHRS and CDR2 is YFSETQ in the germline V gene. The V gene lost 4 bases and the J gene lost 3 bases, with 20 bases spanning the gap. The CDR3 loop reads CASSLVGGGSDYEQYF. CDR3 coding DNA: TGCGCCAGCAGCCTAGTCGGTGGGGGCAGCGACTACGAGCAGTACTTC.